Detailed here is one T cell receptor (beta chain). The data were obtained in a study of blood T cell repertoires in COVID-19. V lost 3 bases and J lost 7; bases outside the gene matches: 6. The V gene's germline CDR1 is SGHNT and CDR2 YYREEE (reference sequence). The CDR3 is 14 residues long. Sequencing was performed with immunoSEQ multiplex PCR; in TCRdb, only in-frame clones are kept and a portion is missing. The repertoire holds 200,000 to 250,000 clones, with more than 80% as singletons. The sequence came from a woman in her 30s with COVID-19, enrolled during active disease. The V gene is TRBV5-4, the J gene TRBJ1-5; 8 bases map to TRBD1. The sample taken for sequencing was peripheral blood. The CDR3 is CASSSQGAFQPQHF. For the CDR3, the DNA is TGTGCCAGCAGCTCCCAGGGGGCGTTCCAGCCCCAGCATTTT.